This T cell receptor beta chain was retrieved from a study of blood T cell repertoires in COVID-19. In the study overall: Researchers got acute and convalescent COVID-19 samples from the United States, Italy and Spain. Nucleic acid was either cDNA or gDNA, and it came from T cells, B-cell-depleted T cells, or PBMCs.

The repertoire was sequenced with immunoSEQ multiplex PCR; TCRdb's copy has only in-frame clones and lacks some. The sample shows tens of thousands of clones, roughly 90% of them seen only once. Trimming at V came to 3 bases and at J to 8 bases, leaving 8 bases not matched to a gene. In germline, CDR1 is SGHNT, CDR2 YYREEE (reference sequence). This CDR3 has 15 residues. Source material: peripheral blood. The sequence derives from a woman in her forties or fifties with active or convalescent COVID-19. V usage is TRBV5-4 and J usage is TRBJ2-1, with TRBD2 matching over 10 bases. CDR3 coding DNA: TGTGCCAGCAGCTACCTAGCGGGAGTCAACGATGAGCAGTTCTTC. Translating it yields CASSYLAGVNDEQFF.